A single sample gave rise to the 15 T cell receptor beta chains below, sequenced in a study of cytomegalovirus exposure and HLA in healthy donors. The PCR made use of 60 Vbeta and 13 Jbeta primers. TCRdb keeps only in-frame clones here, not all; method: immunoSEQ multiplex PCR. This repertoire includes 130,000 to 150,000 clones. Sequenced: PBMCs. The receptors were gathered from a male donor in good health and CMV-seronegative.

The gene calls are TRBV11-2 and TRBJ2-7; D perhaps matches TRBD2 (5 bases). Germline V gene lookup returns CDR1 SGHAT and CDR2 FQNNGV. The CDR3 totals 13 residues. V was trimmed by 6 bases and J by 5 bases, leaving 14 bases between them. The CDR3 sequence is CASSWAEGDEQYF. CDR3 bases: TGTGCCAGCAGTTGGGCTGAGGGTGACGAGCAGTACTTC. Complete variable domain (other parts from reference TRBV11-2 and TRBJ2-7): EAGVAQSPRYKIIEKRQSVAFWCNPISGHATLYWYQQILGQGPKLLIQFQNNGVVDDSQLPKDRFSAERLKGVDSTLKIQPAKLEDSAVYLCASSWAEGDEQYFGPGTRLTVT.

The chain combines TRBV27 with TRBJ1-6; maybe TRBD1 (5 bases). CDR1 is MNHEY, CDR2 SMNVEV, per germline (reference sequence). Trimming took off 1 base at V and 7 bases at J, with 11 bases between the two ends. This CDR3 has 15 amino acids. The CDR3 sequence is CASSLLGEGNSPLHF. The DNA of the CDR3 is TGTGCCAGCAGTTTATTGGGGGAGGGGAATTCACCCCTCCACTTT.

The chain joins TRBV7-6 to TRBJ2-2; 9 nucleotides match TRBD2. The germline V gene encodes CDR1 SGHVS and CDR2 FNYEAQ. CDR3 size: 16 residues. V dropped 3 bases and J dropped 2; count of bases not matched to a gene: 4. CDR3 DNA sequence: TGTGCCAGCAGCTTCCCAGCGGGAGGAAACACCGGGGAGCTGTTTTTT. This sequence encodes CASSFPAGGNTGELFF.

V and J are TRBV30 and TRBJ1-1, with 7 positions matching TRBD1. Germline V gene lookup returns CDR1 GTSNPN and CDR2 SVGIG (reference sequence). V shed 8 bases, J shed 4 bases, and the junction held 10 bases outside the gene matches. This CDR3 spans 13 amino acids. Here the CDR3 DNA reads TGTGCCCGATTGGACAGGTTCAGCACTGAAGCTTTCTTT. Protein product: CARLDRFSTEAFF.

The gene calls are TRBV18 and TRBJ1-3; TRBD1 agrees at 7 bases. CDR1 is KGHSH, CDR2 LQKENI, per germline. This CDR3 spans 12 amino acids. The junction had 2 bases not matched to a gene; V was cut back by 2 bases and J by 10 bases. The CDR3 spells CASSPLQGTIYF. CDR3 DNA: TGTGCCAGCTCACCATTACAGGGGACCATATATTTT. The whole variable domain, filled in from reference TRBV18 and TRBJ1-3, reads NAGVMQNPRHLVRRRGQEARLRCSPMKGHSHVYWYRQLPEEGLKFMVYLQKENIIDESGMPKERFSAEFPKEGPSILRIQQVVRGDSAAYFCASSPLQGTIYFGEGSWLTVV.

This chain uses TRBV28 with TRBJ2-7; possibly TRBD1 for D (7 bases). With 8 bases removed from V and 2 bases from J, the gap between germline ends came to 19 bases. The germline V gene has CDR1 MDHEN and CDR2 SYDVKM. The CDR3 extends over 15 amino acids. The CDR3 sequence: CASSPGGQRTYEQYF. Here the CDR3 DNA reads TGTGCCAGCTCCCCAGGGGGGCAGAGGACCTACGAGCAGTACTTC.

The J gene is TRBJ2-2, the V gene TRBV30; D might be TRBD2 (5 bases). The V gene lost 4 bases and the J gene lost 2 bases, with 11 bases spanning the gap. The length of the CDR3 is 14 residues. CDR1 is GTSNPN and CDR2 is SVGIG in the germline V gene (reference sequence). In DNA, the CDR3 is TGTGCCTGGAATGGACTGGGAAACACCGGGGAGCTGTTTTTT. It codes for CAWNGLGNTGELFF.

CDR3 nucleotides: TGTGCCAGCTCAGGACGGGACAGGGTGGTGGATCAGCCCCAGCATTTT. Translation: CASSGRDRVVDQPQHF. The chain links TRBV18 to TRBJ1-5; 9 bases fit TRBD1. CDR1 KGHSH and CDR2 LQKENI come from the germline V gene. There are 16 residues in the CDR3. The trim removed 5 bases at V and 5 bases at J, leaving 10 bases unmatched.

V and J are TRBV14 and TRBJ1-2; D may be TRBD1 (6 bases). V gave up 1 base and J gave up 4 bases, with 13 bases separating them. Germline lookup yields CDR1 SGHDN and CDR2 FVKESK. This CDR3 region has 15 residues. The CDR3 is CASSQVSGVPYGYTF. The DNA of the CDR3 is TGTGCCAGCAGCCAAGTATCAGGGGTTCCCTATGGCTACACCTTC.

The CDR3 DNA reads TGTGCCTGGAGTGTACTTACAGGGGCTGGCCAGCCCCAGCATTTT. Translating gives CAWSVLTGAGQPQHF. The rearrangement uses TRBV30 and TRBJ1-5; 7 bases are a match to TRBD1. Germline CDR1 reads GTSNPN; CDR2 reads SVGIG (reference sequence). J was trimmed by 7 bases and V by 0 bases; bases with no gene match: 9. The CDR3 runs to 15 residues.

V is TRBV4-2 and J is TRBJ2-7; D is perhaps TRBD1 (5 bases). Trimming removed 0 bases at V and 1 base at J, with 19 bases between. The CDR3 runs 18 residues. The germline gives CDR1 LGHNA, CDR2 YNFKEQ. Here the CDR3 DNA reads TGTGCCAGCAGCCAAGATTCCCTTACAGGTCACCCTTCCTACGAGCAGTACTTC. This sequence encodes CASSQDSLTGHPSYEQYF.

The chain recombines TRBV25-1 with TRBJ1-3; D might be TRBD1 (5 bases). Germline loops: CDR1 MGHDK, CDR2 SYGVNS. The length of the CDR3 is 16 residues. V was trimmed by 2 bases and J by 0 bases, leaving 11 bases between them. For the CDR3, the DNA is TGTGCCAGCAGTGAAATAACAGGACCCTCTGGAAACACCATATATTTT. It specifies CASSEITGPSGNTIYF.

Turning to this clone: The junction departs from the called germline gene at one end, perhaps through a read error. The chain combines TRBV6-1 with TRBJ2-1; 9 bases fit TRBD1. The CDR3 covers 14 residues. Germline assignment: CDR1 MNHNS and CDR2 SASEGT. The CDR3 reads CVSNNRGPPDEQFF. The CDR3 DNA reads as TGTGTCAGCAATAACAGGGGGCCGCCCGATGAGCAGTTCTTC.

The CDR3 is CASSRGQGQHF. The CDR3 DNA follows: TGTGCCAGTAGTCGCGGACAGGGCCAGCATTTT. The chain has TRBV19 and TRBJ1-5, with TRBD1 identical over 8 bases. The CDR3 loop spans 11 amino acids. From germline, CDR1 is LNHDA and CDR2 SQIVND (reference sequence). The V and J ends lost 5 bases and 12 bases, in that order; junction bases with no gene match: 3.

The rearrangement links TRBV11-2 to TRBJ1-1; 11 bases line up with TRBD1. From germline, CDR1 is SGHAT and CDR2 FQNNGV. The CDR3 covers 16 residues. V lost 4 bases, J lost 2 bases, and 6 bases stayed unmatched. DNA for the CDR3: TGTGCCAGCAGCTCCCGGGACAGGGGGGGAAACACTGAAGCTTTCTTT. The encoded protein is CASSSRDRGGNTEAFF. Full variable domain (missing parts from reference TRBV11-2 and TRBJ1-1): EAGVAQSPRYKIIEKRQSVAFWCNPISGHATLYWYQQILGQGPKLLIQFQNNGVVDDSQLPKDRFSAERLKGVDSTLKIQPAKLEDSAVYLCASSSRDRGGNTEAFFGQGTRLTVV.